The rows below give T cell receptor beta chains drawn from one sample of a study of T cell repertoires in cytomegalovirus infection. TCRdb passed the reads through MiXCR, listing each CDR3 protein once. The table lists around 530,000 distinct CDR3 sequences, more than 20% of them singletons, with about 13% in the top ten. Sequencing used PBMCs. The receptors originated from a human donor in good health (CMV status not recorded). Some clones in this sample may be carry-over from other donors' samples. Both conserved end residues are part of each CDR3. Size is stated for part of the rows, as once, few or many counts, or as a class when the clone is expanded.

J | size | V | CDR3
TRBJ1-6 | NA | TRBV7-4 | CASSSPPGQGNSPLHF
TRBJ2-1 | NA | TRBV5-6 | CASSRWPAGGPRNEQFF
TRBJ2-5 | NA | TRBV5-1 | CASSFGGTPQETQYF
TRBJ2-1 | NA | TRBV28 | CASSPSGVSSYNEQFF
TRBJ1-5 | medium-sized | TRBV7-2 | CASSSQVRGGGQPQHF
TRBJ2-7 | few | TRBV4-3 | CASSHDSEQYF
TRBJ1-1 | few | TRBV10-3 | CAISESQDREAFF
TRBJ2-7 | few | TRBV12-3/TRBV12-4 | CASSKRELQYF
TRBJ2-7 | few | TRBV7-9 | CASFSGVGSKGEQYF
TRBJ2-2 | many | TRBV7-2 | CASSLGGTRTGELFF
TRBJ2-2 | few | TRBV7-2 | CASSVSGGNTGELFF
TRBJ1-4 | NA | TRBV6-5 | CASRRPSTNEKLFF
TRBJ1-2 | many | TRBV7-9 | CASSLGGGPIYGYTF
TRBJ1-1 | NA | TRBV15 | CATSRAHNTDGAFF
TRBJ1-2 | NA | TRBV5-4 | CASARQGGNYGYTF
TRBJ1-2 | NA | TRBV24-1 | CATSDPPALGYTF
TRBJ1-1 | NA | TRBV29-1 | CTTWAGNTEAFF
TRBJ2-2 | few | TRBV4-3 | CASSQGGSSGVNTGELFF
TRBJ2-3 | NA | TRBV6-5 | CASSYSYRRDADTQYF
TRBJ2-1 | few | TRBV7-2 | CASSLPSGRRLGSYNEQFF
TRBJ2-1 | few | TRBV28 | CASTQMEGLAGVNEQFF
TRBJ2-5 | NA | TRBV29-1 | CSVGPRETQYF
TRBJ2-1 | many | TRBV11-2 | CASSPRLAGVDEQFF
TRBJ2-1 | many | TRBV7-9 | CASSSGGSVYNEQFF
TRBJ2-7 | few | TRBV7-2 | CASSLGPPAGGYEQYF
TRBJ2-2 | few | TRBV7-2 | CASRRDGAAGELFF
TRBJ2-4 | few | TRBV6-2/TRBV6-3 | CASSKQSLAKNIQYF
TRBJ2-5 | once | TRBV11-2 | CASSSDLASGSVKTQYF
TRBJ2-3 | few | TRBV11-2 | CASSLDLNTQYF
TRBJ2-1 | many | TRBV6-2/TRBV6-3 | CASTNRAGEQFF
TRBJ1-1 | NA | TRBV7-2 | CASSLVGSRYSEAFF